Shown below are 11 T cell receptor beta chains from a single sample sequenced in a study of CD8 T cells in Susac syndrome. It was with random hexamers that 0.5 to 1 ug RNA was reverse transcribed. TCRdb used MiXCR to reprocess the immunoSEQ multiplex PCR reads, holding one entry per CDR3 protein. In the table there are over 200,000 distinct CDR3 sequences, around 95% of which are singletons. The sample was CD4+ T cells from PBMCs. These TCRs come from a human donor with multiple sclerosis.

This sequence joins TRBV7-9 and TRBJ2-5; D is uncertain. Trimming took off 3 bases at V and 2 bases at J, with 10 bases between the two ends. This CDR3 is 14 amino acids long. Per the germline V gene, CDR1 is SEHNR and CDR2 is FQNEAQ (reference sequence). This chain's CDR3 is CASSFSWGQETQYF. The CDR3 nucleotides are TGTGCCAGCAGCTTTTCCTGGGGACAAGAGACCCAGTACTTC. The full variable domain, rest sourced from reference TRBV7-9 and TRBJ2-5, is DTGVSQNPRHKITKRGQNVTFRCDPISEHNRLYWYRQTLGQGPEFLTYFQNEAQLEKSRLLSDRFSAERPKGSFSTLEIQRTEQGDSAMYLCASSFSWGQETQYFGPGTRLLVL.

The CDR3 region has the DNA TGTGCCAGCTCCCTGCCCTTAGGTGAGCAGTACTTC. Its translation is CASSLPLGEQYF. The chain joins TRBV18 to TRBJ2-7; D gene uncertain. Trimming cost V 6 bases and J 7 bases, with 13 bases left between them. In germline, CDR1 is KGHSH, CDR2 LQKENI. This CDR3 contains 12 residues.

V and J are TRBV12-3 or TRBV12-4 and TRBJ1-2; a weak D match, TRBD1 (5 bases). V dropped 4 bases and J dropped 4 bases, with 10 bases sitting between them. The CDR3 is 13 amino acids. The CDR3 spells CASSSQEIYGYTF. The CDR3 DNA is TGTGCCAGCAGTTCACAGGAGATCTATGGCTACACCTTC.

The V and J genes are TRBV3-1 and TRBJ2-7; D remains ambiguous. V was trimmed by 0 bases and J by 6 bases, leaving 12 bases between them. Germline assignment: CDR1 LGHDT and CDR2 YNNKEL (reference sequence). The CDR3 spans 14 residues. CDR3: CASSQDIGTSEQYF. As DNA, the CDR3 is TGTGCCAGCAGCCAAGATATCGGAACGAGCGAGCAGTACTTC.

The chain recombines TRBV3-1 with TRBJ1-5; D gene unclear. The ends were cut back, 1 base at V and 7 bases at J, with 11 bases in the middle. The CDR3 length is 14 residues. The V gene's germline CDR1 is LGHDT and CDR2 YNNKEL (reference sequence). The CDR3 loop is CASSQGPAPQPQHF. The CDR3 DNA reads TGTGCCAGCAGCCAAGGGCCGGCTCCCCAGCCCCAGCATTTT.

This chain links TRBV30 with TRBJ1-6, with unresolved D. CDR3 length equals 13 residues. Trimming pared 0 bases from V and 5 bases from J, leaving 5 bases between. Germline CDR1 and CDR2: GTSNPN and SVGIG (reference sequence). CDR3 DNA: TGTGCCTGGAGTGTATCGGATAATTCACCCCTCCACTTT. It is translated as CAWSVSDNSPLHF.

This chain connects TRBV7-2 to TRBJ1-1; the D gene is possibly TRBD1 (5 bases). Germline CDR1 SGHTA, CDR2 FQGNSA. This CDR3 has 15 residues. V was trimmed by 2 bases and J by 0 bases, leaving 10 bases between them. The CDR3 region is CASSLSGGMNTEAFF. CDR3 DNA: TGTGCCAGCAGCTTAAGTGGGGGGATGAACACTGAAGCTTTCTTT.

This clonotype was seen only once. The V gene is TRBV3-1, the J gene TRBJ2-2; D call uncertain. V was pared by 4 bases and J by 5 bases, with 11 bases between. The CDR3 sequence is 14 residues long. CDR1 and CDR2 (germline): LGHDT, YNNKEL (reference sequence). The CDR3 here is CASSLPRITGELFF. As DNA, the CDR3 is TGTGCCAGCAGCCTCCCGCGGATAACCGGGGAGCTGTTTTTT.

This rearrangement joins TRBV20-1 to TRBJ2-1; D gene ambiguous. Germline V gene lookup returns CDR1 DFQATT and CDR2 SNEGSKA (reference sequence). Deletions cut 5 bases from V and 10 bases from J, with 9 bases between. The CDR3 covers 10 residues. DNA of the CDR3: TGCAGTGCTTTTGTCACAGAGCAGTTCTTC. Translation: CSAFVTEQFF.

The CDR3 sequence is CSAPSWTTDTQYF. The CDR3 DNA is TGCAGTGCCCCTAGCTGGACAACAGATACGCAGTATTTT. The chain uses TRBV20-1 and TRBJ2-3; perhaps D is TRBD1 or TRBD2 (5 bases each). Trimming shortened V by 6 bases and J by 3 bases, and 13 bases separated the two germline ends. This CDR3 has 13 residues. Germline values: CDR1 DFQATT, CDR2 SNEGSKA (reference sequence).

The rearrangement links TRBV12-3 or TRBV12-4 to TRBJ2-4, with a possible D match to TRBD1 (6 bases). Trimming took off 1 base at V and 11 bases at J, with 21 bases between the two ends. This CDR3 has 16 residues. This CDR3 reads CASSLETGTGTFVQYF. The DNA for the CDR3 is TGTGCCAGCAGTTTAGAGACGGGAACAGGGACATTCGTTCAGTACTTC.